Below are 5 T cell receptor beta chains sequenced from a single sample in a study of blood T cells in healthy people across ages. The use of a sample-barcoded 5' primer and a J-beta primer mix characterized a second PCR of about 7 to 12 cycles. TCRdb re-called the 5' RACE reads with MiXCR, one entry per CDR3 protein. In the table there are roughly 1.9 million distinct CDR3 sequences, about two fifths of which are singletons. Sequencing was performed on blood. These receptors were taken from a human donor in good health.

This chain connects TRBV5-1 to TRBJ2-5; D unresolved. V shed 0 bases and J shed 0 bases, with 12 bases lying between them. Germline loops: CDR1 SGHRS, CDR2 YFSETQ. The CDR3 is made up of 16 amino acids. The CDR3 DNA follows: TGCGCCAGCAGCTTGGACCAGCTGGGGTACCAAGAGACCCAGTACTTC. Protein sequence: CASSLDQLGYQETQYF.

This chain joins TRBV7-9 and TRBJ2-3, with D possibly matching TRBD2 (5 bases). Trimming took 8 bases from V and 2 from J, leaving 17 bases between them. CDR3 length: 15 amino acids. Germline lookup yields CDR1 SEHNR and CDR2 FQNEAQ (reference sequence). For the CDR3, the DNA is TGTGCCAGCGTCCCCACCAGCGGATTCACAGATACGCAGTATTTT. It translates to CASVPTSGFTDTQYF.

In DNA form, the CDR3 reads TGTGCCAGCAGCCTCATACGGACGGGGGGTGGAGGTGAGCAGTTCTTC. Its translation: CASSLIRTGGGGEQFF. The chain employs TRBV11-1 and TRBJ2-1; 7 bases map to TRBD2. V lost 5 bases to trimming and J lost 9 bases; unmatched junction nucleotides: 16. Germline assignment: CDR1 SGHAT and CDR2 FQDESV (reference sequence). CDR3 length: 16 amino acids.

The chain links TRBV5-1 to TRBJ2-3; TRBD2 agrees at 10 bases. Trimming at V came to 5 bases and at J to 6 bases, leaving 6 bases not matched to a gene. The germline V gene encodes CDR1 SGHRS and CDR2 YFSETQ. The CDR3 runs to 14 residues. CDR3 sequence: CASREVAGGDTQYF. DNA of the CDR3: TGCGCCAGCAGAGAAGTAGCGGGGGGCGATACGCAGTATTTT.

V is TRBV3-1 and J is TRBJ1-1; D may be TRBD1 (6 bases). In germline, CDR1 is LGHDT, CDR2 YNNKEL (reference sequence). This CDR3 has 18 residues. V was trimmed by 2 bases and J by 3 bases, leaving 22 bases between them. The CDR3 loop reads CASSQIQGRGDLYTEAFF. The CDR3 DNA sequence: TGTGCCAGCAGCCAAATCCAGGGGCGCGGGGACCTGTACACTGAAGCTTTCTTT. Filled out from reference TRBV3-1 and TRBJ1-1, the complete variable domain reads DTAVSQTPKYLVTQMGNDKSIKCEQNLGHDTMYWYKQDSKKFLKIMFSYNNKELIINETVPNRFSPKSPDKAHLNLHINSLELGDSAVYFCASSQIQGRGDLYTEAFFGQGTRLTVV.